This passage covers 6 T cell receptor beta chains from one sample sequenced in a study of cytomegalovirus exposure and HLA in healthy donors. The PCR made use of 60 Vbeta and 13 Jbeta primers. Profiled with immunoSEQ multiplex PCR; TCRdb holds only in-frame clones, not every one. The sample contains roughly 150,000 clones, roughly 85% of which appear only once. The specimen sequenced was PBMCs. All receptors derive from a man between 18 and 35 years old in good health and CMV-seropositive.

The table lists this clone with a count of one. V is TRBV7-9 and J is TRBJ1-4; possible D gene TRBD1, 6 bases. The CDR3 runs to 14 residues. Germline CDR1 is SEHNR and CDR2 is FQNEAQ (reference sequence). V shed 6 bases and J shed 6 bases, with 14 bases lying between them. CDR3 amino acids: CASRSSHRDEKLFF. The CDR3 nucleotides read TGTGCCAGCAGATCGTCCCACAGGGATGAAAAACTGTTTTTT.

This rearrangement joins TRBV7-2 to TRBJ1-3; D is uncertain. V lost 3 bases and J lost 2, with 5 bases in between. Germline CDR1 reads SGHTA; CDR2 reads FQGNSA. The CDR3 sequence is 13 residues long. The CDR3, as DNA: TGTGCCAGCAGCTTCGGGGCTGGAAACACCATATATTTT. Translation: CASSFGAGNTIYF.

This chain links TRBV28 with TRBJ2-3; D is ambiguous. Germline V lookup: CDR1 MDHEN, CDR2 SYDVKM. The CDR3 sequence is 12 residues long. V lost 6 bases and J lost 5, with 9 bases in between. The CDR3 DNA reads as TGTGCCAGCAGCCCACCCAGAGATACGCAGTATTTT. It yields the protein CASSPPRDTQYF.

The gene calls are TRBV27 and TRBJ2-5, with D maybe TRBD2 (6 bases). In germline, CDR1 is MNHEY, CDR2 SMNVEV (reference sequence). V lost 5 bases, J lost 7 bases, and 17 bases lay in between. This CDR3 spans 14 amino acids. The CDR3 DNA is TGTGCCAGCAGTCCATCCAGACTAGGTCGGACCCAGTACTTC. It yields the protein CASSPSRLGRTQYF.

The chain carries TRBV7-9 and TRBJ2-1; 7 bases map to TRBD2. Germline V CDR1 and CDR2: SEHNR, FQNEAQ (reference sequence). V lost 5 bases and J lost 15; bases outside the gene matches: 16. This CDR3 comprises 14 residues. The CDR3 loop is CASSPTTREGRMFF. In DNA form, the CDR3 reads TGTGCCAGCAGCCCTACCACTAGGGAGGGACGGATGTTCTTC.

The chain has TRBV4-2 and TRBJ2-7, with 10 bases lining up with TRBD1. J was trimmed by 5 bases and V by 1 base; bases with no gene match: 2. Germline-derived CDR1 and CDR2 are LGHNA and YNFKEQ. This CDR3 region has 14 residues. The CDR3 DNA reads TGTGCCAGCAGCCAAGGAGGGACAGGGGACGAGCAGTACTTC. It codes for CASSQGGTGDEQYF.